The 32 T cell receptor beta chains presented below share a single source sample, sequenced in a study of cytomegalovirus exposure and HLA in healthy donors. Measured with immunoSEQ multiplex PCR; TCRdb has only the in-frame clones, and not every one. This table holds a few hundred thousand clones, over 80% found once. The sample comprised PBMCs. The receptors originated from a woman under 40 in good health and CMV-seropositive.

In nucleotides, the CDR3 is TGTGCCAGCAGCTTTCTACCGGGACAGGGGTTCAGCGAGCAGTACTTC. This translates into CASSFLPGQGFSEQYF. The chain uses TRBV7-9 and TRBJ2-7; the match to TRBD1 covers 10 bases. J was trimmed by 6 bases and V by 3 bases; bases with no gene match: 11. Per germline, CDR1 SEHNR and CDR2 FQNEAQ (reference sequence). The CDR3 consists of 16 residues.

CDR3 DNA: TGTGCCAGCAGTTTATTCGGGGTTGGCGGCTACACCTTC. As protein: CASSLFGVGGYTF. The chain has TRBV27 and TRBJ1-2; unclear D gene. CDR3 size: 13 residues. The V and J ends lost 1 base and 8 bases respectively, with 11 bases between them. Per germline, CDR1 MNHEY and CDR2 SMNVEV (reference sequence).

The CDR3 DNA follows: TGTGCCAGCAGCCCTTCAGGGGTGAACACTGAAGCTTTCTTT. It is translated as CASSPSGVNTEAFF. The chain links TRBV7-9 to TRBJ1-1, with a weak D call TRBD1 (6 bases). The CDR3 is made up of 14 amino acids. The V and J ends lost 5 bases and 0 bases respectively, with 10 bases between them. Per the germline V gene, CDR1 is SEHNR and CDR2 is FQNEAQ (reference sequence).

The rearrangement links TRBV27 to TRBJ1-1; 9 bases match TRBD1. This CDR3 spans 15 amino acids. With V trimmed by 5 bases and J by 4 bases, 8 bases remained unmatched. CDR1 MNHEY and CDR2 SMNVEV come from the germline V gene (reference sequence). CDR3 residues: CASSTPGTGFTEAFF. CDR3 sequence (DNA): TGTGCCAGCAGTACTCCCGGGACAGGGTTCACTGAAGCTTTCTTT.

This chain joins TRBV4-1 and TRBJ2-1, with 9 bases that match TRBD1. After removal of 3 bases from V and 7 bases from J, the junction contained 10 bases not matched to a gene. From germline, CDR1 is MGHRA and CDR2 YSYEKL. The CDR3 spans 16 residues. Here the CDR3 DNA reads TGCGCCAGCAGCCAGAGCCCGGGACAGGGTGGTAATGAGCAGTTCTTC. Translating gives CASSQSPGQGGNEQFF.

The chain links TRBV27 to TRBJ2-7; a weak D match, TRBD2 (6 bases). Germline V gene data show CDR1 as MNHEY and CDR2 as SMNVEV (reference sequence). Trimming left V 8 bases short and J 3 bases short, with 11 bases between. The CDR3 is 12 residues long. CDR3 residues: CASGGNNYEQYF. The CDR3 DNA is TGTGCCAGCGGCGGGAATAACTACGAGCAGTACTTC.

This sequence joins TRBV6-5 and TRBJ2-1, with TRBD1 matching over 7 bases. The CDR3 runs to 13 residues. Looked up from germline, CDR1 is MNHEY and CDR2 is SVGAGI. V shed 4 bases, J shed 7 bases, and the junction held 4 bases outside the gene matches. CDR3 nucleotides: TGTGCCAGCAGTTCTGCAGGGGGAAATGAGCAGTTCTTC. Amino acids: CASSSAGGNEQFF.

The chain is built from TRBV28 and TRBJ1-2, with TRBD1 as a possible D gene (6 bases). This CDR3 comprises 14 residues. Germline V lookup: CDR1 MDHEN, CDR2 SYDVKM. V was clipped by 7 bases and J by 5 bases, with 17 bases between them. DNA of the CDR3: TGTGCCAGCACCTTAACAGGGACGGGGTATGGCTACACCTTC. This encodes CASTLTGTGYGYTF.

Comments on this clone: Sequence at one end of the junction differs from germline and may be a read error. V usage is TRBV7-7 and J usage is TRBJ2-2, with D hard to call. CDR1 and CDR2 (germline): SSHAT, FNYEAQ (reference sequence). The CDR3 totals 14 residues. The CDR3 DNA is TGTGCTAGCAGCTTGGGCCAGAACACCGGGGAGCTGTTTTTT. Protein: CASSLGQNTGELFF.

This clone was detected only once. J is TRBJ2-3 and V is TRBV5-1; 7 nucleotides align to TRBD2. The CDR3 loop spans 14 amino acids. Germline V CDR1 and CDR2: SGHRS, YFSETQ. V trimming: 0 bases; J trimming: 9 bases; junction bases outside the gene matches: 7. Here the CDR3 DNA reads TGCGCCAGCAGCTTGGACGGGAGGAGTGGGACGCAGTATTTT. This sequence encodes CASSLDGRSGTQYF.

This rearrangement joins TRBV5-3 to TRBJ1-2; 7 bases agree with TRBD1. TRBV5-3 is an ORF; its function is uncertain. The CDR3 sequence is 15 residues long. J lost 8 bases, V lost 0 bases, and 10 bases had no gene match. This chain's CDR3 is CARSLGEGQYQGYTF. The DNA of the CDR3 is TGTGCCAGAAGCTTGGGTGAGGGACAGTATCAGGGCTACACCTTC.

This clone was seen repeatedly, ten times or more. This rearrangement joins TRBV11-2 to TRBJ1-1; the D gene is possibly TRBD1 (6 bases). This CDR3 region has 14 residues. V lost 5 bases, J lost 0 bases, and 10 bases lay in between. Germline V gives CDR1 SGHAT, CDR2 FQNNGV. The CDR3 region is CASSIRQVNTEAFF. The CDR3 DNA is TGTGCCAGCAGCATTCGACAGGTGAACACTGAAGCTTTCTTT.

This chain joins TRBV9 and TRBJ1-5; D is possibly TRBD1 (5 bases). V lost 0 bases and J lost 3, with 10 bases in between. CDR1 is SGDLS, CDR2 YYNGEE, per germline. This CDR3 has 15 amino acids. CDR3: CASSVGSGNNQPQHF. The CDR3 nucleotides read TGTGCCAGCAGCGTAGGTTCAGGGAACAATCAGCCCCAGCATTTT. The full variable domain, with the rest looked up from reference TRBV9 and TRBJ1-5, is DSGVTQTPKHLITATGQRVTLRCSPRSGDLSVYWYQQSLDQGLQFLIQYYNGEERAKGNILERFSAQQFPDLHSELNLSSLELGDSALYFCASSVGSGNNQPQHFGDGTRLSIL.

The chain uses TRBV21-1 and TRBJ1-1; TRBD1, the D gene given by the table, was not confirmed from the DNA. TRBV21-1 is a listed pseudogene. CDR3 length: 20 residues. Here the CDR3 DNA reads TGTGCCAGCAGCAAAAGGACCAACCCGCCTGGACAGGGGAGGAACACTGAAGCTTTCTTT. Its protein is CASSKRTNPPGQGRNTEAFF.

The chain recombines TRBV5-3 with TRBJ1-4; 10 bases align to TRBD1. TRBV5-3 is labeled an ORF, and its function is uncertain. Germline trimming cut 4 bases from V and 6 bases from J; bases unmatched to any gene: 6. CDR3 size: 15 residues. For the CDR3, the DNA is TGTGCCAGAAGCGCGCCGGGACAGGGGTATGAAAAACTGTTTTTT. Translating gives CARSAPGQGYEKLFF.

A few counts support this clone. The CDR3 spells CASSLSYNEQFF. Written as DNA, the CDR3 is TGTGCCAGCAGCTTAAGTTACAATGAGCAGTTCTTC. This chain joins TRBV7-6 and TRBJ2-1; D is undetermined. Per germline, CDR1 SGHVS and CDR2 FNYEAQ. V dropped 2 bases and J dropped 4 bases, with 3 bases sitting between them. There are 12 residues in the CDR3.

The CDR3 nucleotides read TGTGCCAGCAGTGAAGAAATTAAGGGTTCTACAAGACGCTCCTACAATGAGCAGTTCTTC. It is translated as CASSEEIKGSTRRSYNEQFF. The V call is TRBV6-1, the J call TRBJ2-1; unclear D gene. CDR1 is MNHNS, CDR2 SASEGT, per germline. V gave up 1 base and J gave up 0 bases, with 22 bases separating them. The CDR3 totals 20 residues.

The chain employs TRBV29-1 and TRBJ2-1; TRBD2 aligns across 11 bases. V dropped 4 bases and J dropped 7; count of bases not matched to a gene: 6. The CDR3 has 14 amino acids. Germline assignment: CDR1 SQVTM and CDR2 ANQGSEA. The CDR3 DNA sequence: TGCAGCGTTGTCTCTAGCGGGAGGTTTAATGAGCAGTTCTTC. Encoded protein: CSVVSSGRFNEQFF.

The rearrangement joins TRBV5-1 to TRBJ2-5; D unresolved. The CDR3 has 11 amino acids. The V gene lost 5 bases and the J gene lost 2 bases, with 4 bases spanning the gap. Germline V gives CDR1 SGHRS, CDR2 YFSETQ. The CDR3 DNA is TGCGCCAGCAGAGAACAAGAGACCCAGTACTTC. Protein: CASREQETQYF.

V gene TRBV28 combines with J gene TRBJ2-1; weak D call: TRBD2 (5 bases). This CDR3 region has 16 residues. Germline CDR1 is MDHEN and CDR2 is SYDVKM. Trimming left V 3 bases short and J 0 bases short, with 12 bases between. Written as DNA, the CDR3 is TGTGCCAGCAGTTTGTCATTAGGACTCTCCTACAATGAGCAGTTCTTC. Translating gives CASSLSLGLSYNEQFF.

This rearrangement joins TRBV11-2 to TRBJ2-7, with 7 positions matching TRBD1. J gave up 3 bases and V 2 bases, and 10 bases lay outside the gene matches. The CDR3 contains 16 residues. CDR1 and CDR2 (germline): SGHAT, FQNNGV. CDR3 sequence (DNA): TGTGCCAGCAGCTTACGGTCCTTCGACAGGGTCTACGAGCAGTACTTC. Its protein is CASSLRSFDRVYEQYF.

This rearrangement joins TRBV27 to TRBJ1-4; no clear D gene. Germline V gene sequence: CDR1 MNHEY, CDR2 SMNVEV (reference sequence). This CDR3 spans 13 amino acids. Trimming shortened V by 3 bases and J by 5 bases, and 7 bases separated the two germline ends. The CDR3, as DNA: TGTGCCAGCAGTTTGGCAGTGAATGAAAAACTGTTTTTT. Residues: CASSLAVNEKLFF.

V usage is TRBV5-4 and J usage is TRBJ2-5; D not certain. Germline CDR1 and CDR2: SGHNT and YYREEE (reference sequence). The CDR3 contains 14 residues. V was shortened by 0 bases and J by 1 base, with 7 bases between the two germline ends. For the CDR3, the DNA is TGTGCCAGCAGCTTGGACAGTCGCCAAGAGACCCAGTACTTC. Its protein is CASSLDSRQETQYF.

V gene TRBV9 combines with J gene TRBJ1-2; TRBD1 might be the D (5 bases). The CDR3 is 13 residues long. The V gene's germline CDR1 is SGDLS and CDR2 YYNGEE. Trimming removed 4 bases from V and 6 bases from J, with 13 bases in between. CDR3 residues: CASSPEQGDGYTF. CDR3 DNA: TGTGCCAGCAGCCCTGAGCAGGGAGATGGCTACACCTTC.

The CDR3 DNA is TGTGCCAGCTCACCGAATAGGGGGCTAGAGGGCTACACCTTC. Its translation is CASSPNRGLEGYTF. J is TRBJ1-2 and V is TRBV18, with 7 bases matching TRBD1. This CDR3 spans 14 amino acids. Unmatched junction bases numbered 9, after V lost 3 bases and J lost 8 bases. Germline V CDR1 and CDR2: KGHSH, LQKENI.

This chain joins TRBV7-9 and TRBJ1-3, with D possibly being TRBD1 (6 bases). Germline lookup yields CDR1 SEHNR and CDR2 FQNEAQ (reference sequence). CDR3 size: 15 residues. V lost 5 bases and J lost 1, with 12 bases in between. The CDR3: CASSPTTGSGNTIYF. CDR3 DNA sequence: TGTGCCAGCAGCCCAACTACAGGGTCTGGAAACACCATATATTTT.

The sample holds a few counts of this clone. This sequence joins TRBV28 and TRBJ2-7; D may be TRBD1 or TRBD2 (5 bases each). The germline gives CDR1 MDHEN, CDR2 SYDVKM. V shed 4 bases and J shed 2 bases, with 15 bases lying between them. This CDR3 spans 15 amino acids. CDR3 residues: CASSSPGRLTYEQYF. CDR3 in DNA: TGTGCCAGCAGTTCCCCGGGACGACTCACCTACGAGCAGTACTTC. Using reference TRBV28 and TRBJ2-7 for the parts outside the CDR3, the full variable domain is DVKVTQSSRYLVKRTGEKVFLECVQDMDHENMFWYRQDPGLGLRLIYFSYDVKMKEKGDIPEGYSVSREKKERFSLILESASTNQTSMYLCASSSPGRLTYEQYFGPGTRLTVT.

The chain recombines TRBV5-1 with TRBJ2-6; weak D call: TRBD1 (5 bases). This CDR3 is built from 16 residues. The V and J ends lost 0 bases and 2 bases respectively, with 9 bases between them. From germline, CDR1 is SGHRS and CDR2 YFSETQ. The chain's CDR3 is CASSLELTAGANVLTF. CDR3 nucleotides: TGCGCCAGCAGCTTGGAGTTGACAGCTGGGGCCAACGTCCTGACTTTC.

This chain uses TRBV6-5 with TRBJ2-1; 8 nucleotides align to TRBD1. CDR1 is MNHEY, CDR2 SVGAGI, per germline. V shed 6 bases and J 7 bases; nucleotides not matched to a gene: 2. This CDR3 region has 12 residues. The CDR3 bases are TGTGCCAGCAGCCGGACAGGGAATGAGCAGTTCTTC. It encodes CASSRTGNEQFF.

The chain employs TRBV6-1 and TRBJ1-1; no firm D call. The V gene lost 3 bases and the J gene lost 0 bases, with 11 bases spanning the gap. Germline V lookup: CDR1 MNHNS, CDR2 SASEGT. This CDR3 region has 15 residues. Here the CDR3 DNA reads TGTGCCAGCAGTGAGGGTCGGCATATGAACACTGAAGCTTTCTTT. Translation gives CASSEGRHMNTEAFF.

The gene calls are TRBV6-1 and TRBJ2-3; tentative D call: TRBD2 (6 bases). CDR1 is MNHNS and CDR2 is SASEGT in the germline V gene. CDR3 length: 13 amino acids. V was cut by 4 bases and J by 3 bases, with 8 bases left in between. The CDR3 coding sequence is TGTGCCAGCAGTGGGAGGGAGACAGATACGCAGTATTTT. Protein: CASSGRETDTQYF.

This chain connects TRBV1 to TRBJ2-2; the table's TRBD1 call for D was not verified on the DNA. TRBV1 is a known pseudogene. The CDR3 consists of 14 residues. The CDR3 is CTSSRQGNTGELFF. The CDR3 nucleotides read TGCACCAGCAGCCGACAGGGGAACACCGGGGAGCTGTTTTTT.